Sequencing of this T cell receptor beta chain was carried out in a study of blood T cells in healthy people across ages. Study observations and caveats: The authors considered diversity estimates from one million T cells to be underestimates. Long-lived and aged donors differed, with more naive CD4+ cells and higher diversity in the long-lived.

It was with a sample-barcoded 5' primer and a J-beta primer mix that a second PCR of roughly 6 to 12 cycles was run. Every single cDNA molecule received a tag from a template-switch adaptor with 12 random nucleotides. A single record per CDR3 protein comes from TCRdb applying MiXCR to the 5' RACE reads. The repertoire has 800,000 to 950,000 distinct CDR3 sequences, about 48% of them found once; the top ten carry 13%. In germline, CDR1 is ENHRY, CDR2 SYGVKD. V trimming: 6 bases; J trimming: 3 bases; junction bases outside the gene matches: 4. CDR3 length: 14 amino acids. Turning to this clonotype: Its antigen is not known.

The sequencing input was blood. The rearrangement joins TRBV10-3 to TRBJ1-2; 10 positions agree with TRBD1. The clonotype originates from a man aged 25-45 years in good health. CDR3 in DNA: TGTGCCATCAGGGCGACAGGGGGCGACTATGGCTACACCTTC. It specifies CAIRATGGDYGYTF.